The 18 T cell receptor beta chains below were found in one sample sequenced in a study of long-term antiretroviral therapy in people with HIV. Sequencing used immunoSEQ v3.0 at survey level. Sequencing used immunoSEQ multiplex PCR; TCRdb keeps in-frame clones, though not all of them. The data contain about 34,000 clones, more than 75% of them singletons. The sequencing used unsorted PBMCs, collected 1.9 years after starting antiretroviral therapy. These receptors were obtained from a man younger than 30 with HIV.

The chain carries TRBV10-2 and TRBJ1-2; no definite D call. Germline CDR1 and CDR2: WSHSY and SAAADI. The CDR3 spans 12 residues. The ends were cut back, 6 bases at V and 1 base at J, with 6 bases in the middle. The CDR3 bases are TGCGCCAGCAGCCAGGTTAACTATGGCTACACCTTC. Protein sequence: CASSQVNYGYTF.

The gene calls are TRBV18 and TRBJ2-4, with 9 positions matching TRBD1. The CDR3 sequence is 18 residues long. Trimming at V came to 6 bases and at J to 3 bases, leaving 15 bases not matched to a gene. Germline V gives CDR1 KGHSH, CDR2 LQKENI. The chain's CDR3 is CASSLVTSGTGNKNIQYF. The CDR3 region has the DNA TGTGCCAGCTCGCTGGTAACCAGCGGGACAGGGAACAAAAACATTCAGTACTTC.

In this sample, this clone turned up a few times. The chain joins TRBV6-6 to TRBJ2-7; 7 bases match TRBD2. J gave up 4 bases and V 2 bases, and 11 bases lay outside the gene matches. Per germline, CDR1 MNHNY and CDR2 SVGAGI (reference sequence). The CDR3 is 16 amino acids. CDR3 amino acids: CASSYLTGGRGYEQYF. As DNA, the CDR3 is TGTGCCAGCAGTTACCTCACCGGGGGGAGAGGGTACGAGCAGTACTTC.

The chain carries TRBV5-1 and TRBJ1-5, with D perhaps matching TRBD1 (5 bases). Germline CDR1 reads SGHRS; CDR2 reads YFSETQ. This CDR3 has 14 residues. The V gene lost 4 bases and the J gene lost 3 bases, with 11 bases spanning the gap. The CDR3 spells CASSPGLNNQPQHF. DNA for the CDR3: TGCGCCAGCAGCCCGGGACTAAACAATCAGCCCCAGCATTTT.

The CDR3 DNA sequence: TGTGCCAGCAGTCGAGGAGGGGCCACCTACAATGAGCAGTTCTTC. Its translation is CASSRGGATYNEQFF. V and J are TRBV7-3 and TRBJ2-1; TRBD2 might be the D (6 bases). Germline CDR1 SGHTA, CDR2 FQGTGA. The CDR3 totals 15 residues. V was trimmed by 6 bases and J by 2 bases, leaving 14 bases between them.

The V gene is TRBV6-1, the J gene TRBJ2-1, with D possibly matching TRBD1 (6 bases). This CDR3 contains 12 residues. Germline V gene lookup returns CDR1 MNHNS and CDR2 SASEGT. Trimming took off 6 bases at V and 3 bases at J, with 6 bases between the two ends. The CDR3 sequence is CASRDSYNEQFF. CDR3 bases: TGTGCCAGCAGGGACAGCTACAATGAGCAGTTCTTC.

This clone has a single count. The genes are TRBV30 and TRBJ2-2; D gene uncertain. The CDR3 has 14 amino acids. The V end lost 4 bases, the J end lost 1 base, and 10 bases lay between the germline ends. CDR1 is GTSNPN and CDR2 is SVGIG in the germline V gene (reference sequence). The chain's CDR3 is CAWIRQVNTGELFF. The CDR3 DNA sequence: TGTGCCTGGATACGGCAGGTGAACACCGGGGAGCTGTTTTTT.

V gene TRBV19 combines with J gene TRBJ2-3, with D unresolved. The V and J ends lost 5 bases and 6 bases respectively, with 6 bases between them. This CDR3 is built from 11 residues. Germline loops: CDR1 LNHDA, CDR2 SQIVND (reference sequence). The CDR3 coding sequence is TGTGCCAGTAGTTACGGTGATACGCAGTATTTT. Encoded protein: CASSYGDTQYF.

The chain combines TRBV5-6 with TRBJ1-4; TRBD1 might be the D (6 bases). This CDR3 spans 16 amino acids. CDR1 is SGHDT, CDR2 YYEEEE, per germline. The V end was cut by 4 bases, the J end by 2 bases, with 15 bases between. CDR3 amino acids: CASSRWRGVTNEKLFF. CDR3 coding DNA: TGTGCCAGCAGCCGCTGGAGGGGGGTGACTAATGAAAAACTGTTTTTT.

CDR3 DNA: TGTGCCAGCTCACCCCCTAGTGTGGAGCAAGAGACCCAGTACTTC. It codes for CASSPPSVEQETQYF. This chain uses TRBV18 with TRBJ2-5; D is ambiguous. Trimming stripped 3 bases from V and 2 bases from J, with 13 bases between. This CDR3 region has 15 residues. The V gene's germline CDR1 is KGHSH and CDR2 LQKENI.

V gene TRBV6-6 combines with J gene TRBJ1-4; D remains unclear. V was trimmed by 6 bases and J by 0 bases, leaving 11 bases between them. The length of the CDR3 is 15 residues. Germline V gene data show CDR1 as MNHNY and CDR2 as SVGAGI (reference sequence). The CDR3 DNA is TGTGCCAGCAGCTTAGACGGAGCAACTAATGAAAAACTGTTTTTT. Amino acids: CASSLDGATNEKLFF.

The chain carries TRBV5-8 and TRBJ1-1; D might be TRBD1 (5 bases). Germline V lookup: CDR1 SGHTS, CDR2 YDEGEE. V lost 0 bases and J lost 6, with 15 bases in between. This CDR3 contains 15 residues. CDR3: CASSLAIDRSAEAFF. CDR3 DNA: TGTGCCAGCAGCTTGGCAATCGACAGAAGCGCTGAAGCTTTCTTT.

CDR3 protein: CASSLGTGVNEQYV. In nucleotides, the CDR3 is TGTGCCAGCTCACTCGGGACAGGGGTCAACGAGCAGTACGTC. This sequence joins TRBV18 and TRBJ2-7; the match to TRBD1 covers 10 bases. This CDR3 has 14 amino acids. Germline values: CDR1 KGHSH, CDR2 LQKENI. V was pared by 4 bases and J by 5 bases, with 5 bases of the junction left unmatched.

The rearrangement joins TRBV30 to TRBJ1-4, with TRBD1 matching 10 bases. CDR1 is GTSNPN and CDR2 is SVGIG in the germline V gene (reference sequence). The CDR3 has 14 amino acids. J was trimmed by 7 bases and V by 1 base; bases with no gene match: 3. The CDR3 loop is CAWSGGTGVEKLFF. The DNA for the CDR3 is TGTGCCTGGAGTGGAGGGACAGGGGTTGAAAAACTGTTTTTT.

The V and J genes are TRBV6-5 and TRBJ2-4; TRBD1 might be the D (6 bases). CDR1 is MNHEY and CDR2 is SVGAGI in the germline V gene. The V gene lost 4 bases and the J gene lost 1 base, with 14 bases spanning the gap. The CDR3 has 16 residues. The CDR3, as DNA: TGTGCCAGCAGTTCCCAGGGGCTTGCGGCCAAAAACATTCAGTACTTC. Its protein is CASSSQGLAAKNIQYF.

The chain employs TRBV6-1 and TRBJ2-2, with 7 bases lining up with TRBD1. The CDR3 covers 15 residues. Germline CDR1 is MNHNS and CDR2 is SASEGT. The junction had 10 bases not matched to a gene; V was cut back by 7 bases and J by 5 bases. CDR3 in DNA: TGTGCCAGCATTAGACAGACAGGGTTGACCGGGGAGCTGTTTTTT. Residues: CASIRQTGLTGELFF.

The rearrangement links TRBV7-9 to TRBJ2-7, with D maybe TRBD1 (5 bases). The CDR3 sequence is 14 residues long. V was shortened by 2 bases and J by 2 bases, with 10 bases between the two germline ends. Germline V lookup: CDR1 SEHNR, CDR2 FQNEAQ (reference sequence). The CDR3 loop reads CASSLSQGPYEQYV. CDR3 nucleotides: TGTGCCAGCAGCTTAAGCCAGGGCCCCTACGAGCAGTACGTC.

The CDR3: CASSFQGGGSYEQYV. The CDR3 region has the DNA TGTGCCAGCAGTTTCCAGGGAGGGGGCTCCTACGAGCAGTACGTC. The chain has TRBV27 and TRBJ2-7; weak D call: TRBD2 (7 bases). Between the trimmed V and J ends, which lost 3 bases and 0 bases, there was a span of 12 bases. The CDR3 has 15 residues. Germline-derived CDR1 and CDR2 are MNHEY and SMNVEV (reference sequence).